The entry that follows covers one T cell receptor (beta chain) sequence. This sample is part of a study of blood T cell repertoires in COVID-19. The study assigned cohorts using participant-reported clinical history. Per the germline V gene, CDR1 is SGHTA and CDR2 is FQGNSA. V was clipped by 5 bases and J by 2 bases, with 15 bases between them. The CDR3 has 15 residues. The protocol was immunoSEQ multiplex PCR, while the TCRdb copy is restricted to in-frame clones and leaves out a portion. The table lists around 300,000 clones, around 85% of them singletons. This receptor was taken from a woman aged 40 to 50 who had recovered from COVID-19. Source material: PBMCs or T cells enriched from blood (not recorded which). This chain connects TRBV7-2 to TRBJ1-2; unclear D gene. The CDR3 region is CASSQNYGWNYGYTF. Written as DNA, the CDR3 is TGTGCCAGCAGCCAAAATTATGGCTGGAACTATGGCTACACCTTC.